This T cell receptor (beta chain) was recovered during a study of cytomegalovirus exposure and HLA in healthy donors. Study-wide results and limits: Across donors, presence/absence analyses took sequencing depth to be roughly uniform. Some public TCRs appeared in many individuals, while most sequences were rare. Cytomegalovirus association was assigned to about 180 TCR beta chains.

Each donor's status was that of a healthy bone marrow donor. The CDR3 length is 13 residues. Trimming took 4 bases from V and 5 from J, leaving 12 bases between them. Germline CDR1 reads SGHTA; CDR2 reads FQGNSA. This clone appeared a few times. Its antigen is unknown. PCR used 60 Vbeta primers and 13 Jbeta primers. Using immunoSEQ multiplex PCR, the repertoire was profiled, and TCRdb retains in-frame clones only, with some absent. The table has over 150,000 clones, 80% to 85% seen once. The source of this sequence is a woman between 45 and 65 years old in good health and CMV-seropositive. The genes are TRBV7-2 and TRBJ2-7; a possible D gene is TRBD1 (6 bases). Sequencing used PBMCs. For the CDR3, the DNA is TGTGCCAGCAGCTCAGGACAGAGTCACGAGCAGTACTTC. Encoded protein: CASSSGQSHEQYF.